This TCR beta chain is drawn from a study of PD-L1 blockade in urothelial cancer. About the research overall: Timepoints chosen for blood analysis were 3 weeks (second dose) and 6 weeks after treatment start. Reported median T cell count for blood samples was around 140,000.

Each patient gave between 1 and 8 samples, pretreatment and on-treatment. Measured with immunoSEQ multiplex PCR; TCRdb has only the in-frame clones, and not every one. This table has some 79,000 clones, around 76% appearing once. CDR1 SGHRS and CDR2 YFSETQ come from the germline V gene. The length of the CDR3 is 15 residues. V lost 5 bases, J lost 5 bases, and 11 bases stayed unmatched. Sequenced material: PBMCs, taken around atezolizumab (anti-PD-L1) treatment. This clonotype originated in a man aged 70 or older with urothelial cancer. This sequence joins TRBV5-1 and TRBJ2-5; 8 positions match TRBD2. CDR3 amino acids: CASSKNGRALETQYF. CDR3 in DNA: TGCGCCAGCAGTAAGAACGGGAGGGCATTGGAGACCCAGTACTTC.